The entry that follows covers one T cell receptor beta chain sequence. V lost 5 bases and J lost 4; bases outside the gene matches: 7. CDR3 length: 15 residues. Germline-derived CDR1 and CDR2 are MDHEN and SYDVKM. The sample comes from a study of blood T cell repertoires in COVID-19. Study-wide background: T cells, B-cell-depleted T cells, or PBMCs supplied cDNA or gDNA.

Measured with immunoSEQ multiplex PCR; TCRdb has only the in-frame clones, and not every one. The table shows about 210,000 clones, with about 76% occurring only once. The sequencing sample was made of PBMCs or T cells enriched from blood (not recorded which). The receptor was isolated from a woman aged 45-65 years with acute COVID-19. This chain connects TRBV28 to TRBJ2-7; 11 bases fit TRBD1. In DNA form, the CDR3 reads TGTGCCAGCAGTCCTTCCCGGGACAGGGGGTACGAGCAGTACTTC. It specifies CASSPSRDRGYEQYF. Full variable domain (missing parts from reference TRBV28 and TRBJ2-7): DVKVTQSSRYLVKRTGEKVFLECVQDMDHENMFWYRQDPGLGLRLIYFSYDVKMKEKGDIPEGYSVSREKKERFSLILESASTNQTSMYLCASSPSRDRGYEQYFGPGTRLTVT.